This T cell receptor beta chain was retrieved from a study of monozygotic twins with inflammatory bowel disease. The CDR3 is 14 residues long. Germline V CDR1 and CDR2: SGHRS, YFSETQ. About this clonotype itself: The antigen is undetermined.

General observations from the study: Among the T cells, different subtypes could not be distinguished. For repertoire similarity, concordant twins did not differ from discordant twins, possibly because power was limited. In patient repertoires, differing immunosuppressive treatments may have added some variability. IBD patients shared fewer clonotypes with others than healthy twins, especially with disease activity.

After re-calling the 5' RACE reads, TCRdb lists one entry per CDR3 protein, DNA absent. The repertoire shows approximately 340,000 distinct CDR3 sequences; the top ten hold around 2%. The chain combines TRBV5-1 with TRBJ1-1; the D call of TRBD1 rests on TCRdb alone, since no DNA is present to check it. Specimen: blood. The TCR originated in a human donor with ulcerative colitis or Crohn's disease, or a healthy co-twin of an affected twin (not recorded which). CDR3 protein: CASSAGQMNTEAFF.